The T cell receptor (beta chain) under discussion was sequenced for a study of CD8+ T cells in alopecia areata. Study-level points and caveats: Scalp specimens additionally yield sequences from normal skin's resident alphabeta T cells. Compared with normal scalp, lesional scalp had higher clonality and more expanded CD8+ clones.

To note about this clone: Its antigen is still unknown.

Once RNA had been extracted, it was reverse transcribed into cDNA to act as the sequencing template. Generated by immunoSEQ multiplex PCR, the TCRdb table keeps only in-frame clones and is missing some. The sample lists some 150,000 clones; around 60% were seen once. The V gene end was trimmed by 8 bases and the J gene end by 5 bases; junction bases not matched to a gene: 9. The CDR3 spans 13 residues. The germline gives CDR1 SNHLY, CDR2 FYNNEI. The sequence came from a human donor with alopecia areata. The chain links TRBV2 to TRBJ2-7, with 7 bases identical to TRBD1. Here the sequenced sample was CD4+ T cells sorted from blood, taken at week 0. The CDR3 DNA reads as TGTGCCAGCCTCCGGGACAGAGAACACGAGCAGTACTTC. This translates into CASLRDREHEQYF.